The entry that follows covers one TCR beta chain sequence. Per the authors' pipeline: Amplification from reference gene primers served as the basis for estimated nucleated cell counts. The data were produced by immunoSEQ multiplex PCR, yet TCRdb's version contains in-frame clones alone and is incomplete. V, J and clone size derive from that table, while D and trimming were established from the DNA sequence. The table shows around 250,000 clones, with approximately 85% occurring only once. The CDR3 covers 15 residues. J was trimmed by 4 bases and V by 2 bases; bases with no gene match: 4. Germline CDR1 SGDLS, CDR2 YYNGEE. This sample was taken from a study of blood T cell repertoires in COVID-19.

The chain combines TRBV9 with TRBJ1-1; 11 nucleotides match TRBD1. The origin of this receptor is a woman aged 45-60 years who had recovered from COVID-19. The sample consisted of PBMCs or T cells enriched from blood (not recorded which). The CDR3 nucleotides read TGTGCCAGCAGCGTCACCGGGACAGGGGGCACTGAAGCTTTCTTT. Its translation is CASSVTGTGGTEAFF. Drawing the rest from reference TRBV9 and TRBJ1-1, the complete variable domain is DSGVTQTPKHLITATGQRVTLRCSPRSGDLSVYWYQQSLDQGLQFLIQYYNGEERAKGNILERFSAQQFPDLHSELNLSSLELGDSALYFCASSVTGTGGTEAFFGQGTRLTVV.